Shown below are 2 T cell receptor beta chains from a single sample sequenced in a study of PD-L1 blockade in urothelial cancer. Described time point: pretreatment peripheral blood. Measured with immunoSEQ multiplex PCR; TCRdb has only the in-frame clones, and not every one. Counted here are under 80,000 clones, roughly 76% occurring once; the ten biggest clones make up more than 5%. Sequenced material: PBMCs, taken around atezolizumab (anti-PD-L1) treatment. The receptors stem from a man in his 70s with urothelial cancer.

Concerning this clone: This CDR3 is also generated by other DNA sequences in the sample. The V call is TRBV5-1, the J call TRBJ1-2; 8 nucleotides agree with TRBD1. Per the germline V gene, CDR1 is SGHRS and CDR2 is YFSETQ. The CDR3 sequence is 14 residues long. V was pared by 0 bases and J by 4 bases, with 2 bases of the junction left unmatched. CDR3 DNA: TGCGCCAGCAGCTTGGGGACAGGGAGCTATGGCTACACCTTC. It specifies CASSLGTGSYGYTF.

In DNA form, the CDR3 reads TGCGCCAGCAGCCCAGGCGATCAGTACGAGCAGTACTTC. It translates to CASSPGDQYEQYF. The genes are TRBV5-1 and TRBJ2-7; D not resolved. Germline CDR1 is SGHRS and CDR2 is YFSETQ. The CDR3 contains 13 residues. V was cut by 4 bases and J by 4 bases, with 12 bases left in between.